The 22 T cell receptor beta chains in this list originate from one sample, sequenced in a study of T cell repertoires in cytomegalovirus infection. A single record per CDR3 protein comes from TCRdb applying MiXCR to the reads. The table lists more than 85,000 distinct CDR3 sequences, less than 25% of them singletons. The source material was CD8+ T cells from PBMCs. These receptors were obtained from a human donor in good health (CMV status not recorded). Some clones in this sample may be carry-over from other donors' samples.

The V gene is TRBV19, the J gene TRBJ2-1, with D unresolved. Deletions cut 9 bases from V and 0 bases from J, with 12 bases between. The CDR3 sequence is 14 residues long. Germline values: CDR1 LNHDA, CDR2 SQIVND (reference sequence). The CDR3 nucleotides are TGTGCCAGCTCGACTTTTAGCTCCTACAATGAGCAGTTCTTC. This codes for CASSTFSSYNEQFF. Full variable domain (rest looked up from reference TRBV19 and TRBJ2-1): DGGITQSPKYLFRKEGQNVTLSCEQNLNHDAMYWYRQDPGQGLRLIYYSQIVNDFQKGDIAEGYSVSREKKESFPLTVTSAQKNPTAFYLCASSTFSSYNEQFFGPGTRLTVL.

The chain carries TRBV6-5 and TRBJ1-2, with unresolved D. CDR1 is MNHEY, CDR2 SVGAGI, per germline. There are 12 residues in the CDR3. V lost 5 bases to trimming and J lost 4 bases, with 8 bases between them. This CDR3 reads CASSRGSYGYTF. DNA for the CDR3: TGTGCCAGCAGTCGGGGTAGCTATGGCTACACCTTC.

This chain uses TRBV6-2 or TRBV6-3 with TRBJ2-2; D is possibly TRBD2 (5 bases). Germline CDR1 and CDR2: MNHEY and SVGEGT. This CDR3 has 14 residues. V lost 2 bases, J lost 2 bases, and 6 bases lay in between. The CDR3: CASSYRENTGELFF. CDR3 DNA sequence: TGTGCCAGCAGTTACCGGGAAAACACCGGGGAGCTGTTTTTT.

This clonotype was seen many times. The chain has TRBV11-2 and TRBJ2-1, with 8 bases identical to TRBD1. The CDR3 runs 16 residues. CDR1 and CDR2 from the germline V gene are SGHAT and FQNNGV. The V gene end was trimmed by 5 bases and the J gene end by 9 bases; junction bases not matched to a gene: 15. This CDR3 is CASSPSGQGASSEQFF. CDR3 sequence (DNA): TGTGCCAGCAGCCCCTCGGGGCAGGGGGCAAGTAGTGAGCAGTTCTTC.

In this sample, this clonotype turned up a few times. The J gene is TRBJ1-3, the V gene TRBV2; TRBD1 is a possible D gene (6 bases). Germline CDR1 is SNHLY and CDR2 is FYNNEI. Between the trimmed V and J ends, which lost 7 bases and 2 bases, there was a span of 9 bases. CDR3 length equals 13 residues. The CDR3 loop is CASTEGAGNTIYF. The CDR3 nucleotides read TGTGCCAGCACCGAGGGGGCTGGAAACACCATATATTTT.

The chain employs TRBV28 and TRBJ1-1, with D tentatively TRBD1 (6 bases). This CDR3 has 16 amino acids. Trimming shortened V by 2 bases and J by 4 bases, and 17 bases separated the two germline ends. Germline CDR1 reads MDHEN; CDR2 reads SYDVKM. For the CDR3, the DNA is TGTGCCAGCAGTTTAGGGTATACAGGGTCGAGCACTGAAGCTTTCTTT. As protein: CASSLGYTGSSTEAFF.

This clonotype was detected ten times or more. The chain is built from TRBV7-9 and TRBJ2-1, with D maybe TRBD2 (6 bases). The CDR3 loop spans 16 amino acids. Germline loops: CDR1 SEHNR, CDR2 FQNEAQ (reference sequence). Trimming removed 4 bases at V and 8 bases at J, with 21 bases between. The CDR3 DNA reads TGTGCCAGCAGCTCCATCCTAGCGATGAGGGTCTATGAGCAGTTCTTC. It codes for CASSSILAMRVYEQFF.

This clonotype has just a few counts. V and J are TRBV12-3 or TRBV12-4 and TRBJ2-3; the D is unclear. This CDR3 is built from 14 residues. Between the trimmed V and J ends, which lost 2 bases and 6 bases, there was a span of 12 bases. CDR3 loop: CASSLFSPTDTQYF. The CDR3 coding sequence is TGTGCCAGCAGTTTATTCAGCCCCACGGATACGCAGTATTTT.

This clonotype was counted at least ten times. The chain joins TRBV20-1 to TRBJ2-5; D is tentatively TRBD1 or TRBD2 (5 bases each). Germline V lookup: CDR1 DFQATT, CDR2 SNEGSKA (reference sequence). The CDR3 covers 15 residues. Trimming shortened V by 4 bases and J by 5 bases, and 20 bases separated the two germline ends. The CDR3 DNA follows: TGCAGTGCTAAGCCTTACTCGGGGCGTAGGGAGACCCAGTACTTC. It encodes CSAKPYSGRRETQYF.

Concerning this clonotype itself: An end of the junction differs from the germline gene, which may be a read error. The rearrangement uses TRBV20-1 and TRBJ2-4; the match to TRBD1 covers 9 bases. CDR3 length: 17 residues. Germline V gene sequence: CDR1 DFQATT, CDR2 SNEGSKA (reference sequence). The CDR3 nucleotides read TGCAGTGCTAGGGTAACCGGACAGGGGCTAGCCAAAAACGTTCAGTACTTC. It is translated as CSARVTGQGLAKNVQYF.

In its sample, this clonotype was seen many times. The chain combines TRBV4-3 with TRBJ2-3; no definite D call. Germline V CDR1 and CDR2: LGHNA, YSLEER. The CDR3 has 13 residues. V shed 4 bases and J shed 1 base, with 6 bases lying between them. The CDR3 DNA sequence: TGCGCCAGCAGCCTCATCCGCACAGATACGCAGTATTTT. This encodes CASSLIRTDTQYF.

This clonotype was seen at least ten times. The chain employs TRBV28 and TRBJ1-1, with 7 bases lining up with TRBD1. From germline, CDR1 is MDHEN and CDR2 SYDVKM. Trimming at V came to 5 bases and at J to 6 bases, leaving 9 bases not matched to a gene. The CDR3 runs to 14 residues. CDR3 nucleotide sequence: TGTGCCAGCAGTCCTGTTTTAGGGGGCTCTGAAGCTTTCTTT. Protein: CASSPVLGGSEAFF.

CDR3 residues: CASSYPSGRVLDTDTQYF. CDR3 bases: TGTGCCAGCAGTTATCCTAGTGGCAGGGTGTTAGATACAGATACGCAGTATTTT. V usage is TRBV28 and J usage is TRBJ2-3, with a weak D call TRBD1 (5 bases). The CDR3 extends over 18 amino acids. Trimming left V 4 bases short and J 3 bases short, with 23 bases between. Germline V gene sequence: CDR1 MDHEN, CDR2 SYDVKM.

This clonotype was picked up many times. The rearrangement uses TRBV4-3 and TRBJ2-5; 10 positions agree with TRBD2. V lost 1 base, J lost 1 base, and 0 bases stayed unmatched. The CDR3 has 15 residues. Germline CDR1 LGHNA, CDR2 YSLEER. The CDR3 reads CASSQGTSGQETQYF. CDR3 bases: TGCGCCAGCAGCCAAGGGACTAGCGGCCAAGAGACCCAGTACTTC.

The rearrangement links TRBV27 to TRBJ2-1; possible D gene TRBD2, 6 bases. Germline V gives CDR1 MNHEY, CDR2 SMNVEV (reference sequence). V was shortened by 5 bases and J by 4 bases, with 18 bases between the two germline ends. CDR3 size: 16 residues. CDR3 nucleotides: TGTGCCAGCAGTCCCCCTCTAGCGCCAAAATACAATGAGCAGTTCTTC. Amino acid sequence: CASSPPLAPKYNEQFF.

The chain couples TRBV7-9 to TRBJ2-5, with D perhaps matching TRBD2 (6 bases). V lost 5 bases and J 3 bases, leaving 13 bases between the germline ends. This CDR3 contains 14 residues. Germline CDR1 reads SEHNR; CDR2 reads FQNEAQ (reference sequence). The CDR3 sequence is CASSPTGTEETQYF. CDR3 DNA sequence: TGTGCCAGCAGCCCGACCGGGACTGAAGAGACCCAGTACTTC.

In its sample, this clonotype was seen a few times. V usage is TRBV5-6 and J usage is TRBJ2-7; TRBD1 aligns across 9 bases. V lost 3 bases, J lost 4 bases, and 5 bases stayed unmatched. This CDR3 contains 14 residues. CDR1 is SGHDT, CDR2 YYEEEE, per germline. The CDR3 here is CASSWTGERYEQYF. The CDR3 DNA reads TGTGCCAGCAGCTGGACAGGGGAGCGGTACGAGCAGTACTTC.

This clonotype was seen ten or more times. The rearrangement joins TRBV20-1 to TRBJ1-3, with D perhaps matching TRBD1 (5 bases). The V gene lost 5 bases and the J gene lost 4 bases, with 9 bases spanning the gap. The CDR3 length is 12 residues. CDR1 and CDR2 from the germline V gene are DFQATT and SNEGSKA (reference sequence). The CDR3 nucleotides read TGCAGTGCTGGGACCCAAGGAAACACCATATATTTT. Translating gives CSAGTQGNTIYF.

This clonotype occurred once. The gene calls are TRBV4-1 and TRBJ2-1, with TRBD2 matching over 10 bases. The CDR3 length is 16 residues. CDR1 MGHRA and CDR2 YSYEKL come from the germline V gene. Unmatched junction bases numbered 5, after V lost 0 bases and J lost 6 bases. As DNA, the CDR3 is TGCGCCAGCAGCCAAGATAAAGGACTAGCGGCCAATGAGCAGTTCTTC. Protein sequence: CASSQDKGLAANEQFF.

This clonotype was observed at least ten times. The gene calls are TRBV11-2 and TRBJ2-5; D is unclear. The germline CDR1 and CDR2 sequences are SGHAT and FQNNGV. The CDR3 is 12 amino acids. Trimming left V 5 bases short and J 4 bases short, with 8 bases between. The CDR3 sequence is CASSGDGETQYF. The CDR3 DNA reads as TGTGCCAGCAGCGGGGATGGAGAGACCCAGTACTTC.

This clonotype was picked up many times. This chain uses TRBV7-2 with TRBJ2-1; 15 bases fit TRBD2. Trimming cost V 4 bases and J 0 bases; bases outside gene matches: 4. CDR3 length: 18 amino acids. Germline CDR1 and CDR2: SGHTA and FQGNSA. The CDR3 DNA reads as TGTGCCAGCAGCTGGACTAGCGGGGGGGGTAGCTCCTACAATGAGCAGTTCTTC. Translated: CASSWTSGGGSSYNEQFF. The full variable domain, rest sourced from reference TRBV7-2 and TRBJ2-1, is GAGVSQSPSNKVTEKGKDVELRCDPISGHTALYWYRQSLGQGLEFLIYFQGNSAPDKSGLPSDRFSAERTGGSVSTLTIQRTQQEDSAVYLCASSWTSGGGSSYNEQFFGPGTRLTVL.

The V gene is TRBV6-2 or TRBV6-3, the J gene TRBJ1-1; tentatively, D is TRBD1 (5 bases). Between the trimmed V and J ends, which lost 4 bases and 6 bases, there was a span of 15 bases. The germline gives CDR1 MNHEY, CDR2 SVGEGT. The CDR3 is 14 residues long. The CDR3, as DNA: TGTGCCAGCAGTTCTTTGGGGGATTTCGCTGAAGCTTTCTTT. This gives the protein CASSSLGDFAEAFF.